This TCR beta chain was observed in a study of blood T cells in healthy people across ages. The CDR3 is 14 residues long. Germline CDR1 SGHRS, CDR2 YFSETQ. V was clipped by 1 base and J by 2 bases, with 8 bases between them. Then a second PCR, running about 7 to 11 cycles, was carried out with a sample-barcoded 5' primer and a J-beta primer mix. Each CDR3 protein is one row after TCRdb ran MiXCR on the 5' RACE reads. Among over a million distinct CDR3 sequences listed, roughly 43% were seen once. The specimen sequenced was blood. The TCR sequence derives from a woman younger than 35 in good health. This chain connects TRBV5-1 to TRBJ2-3, with D unclear. The CDR3 protein is CASSLSHLTDTQYF. As DNA, the CDR3 is TGCGCCAGCAGCTTGAGTCACCTCACAGATACGCAGTATTTT.